This T cell receptor beta chain was recovered during a study of cytomegalovirus exposure and HLA in healthy donors. Germline CDR1 SEHNR, CDR2 FQNEAQ (reference sequence). This CDR3 spans 13 amino acids. V was clipped by 5 bases and J by 0 bases, with 7 bases between them. The PCR was carried out with 60 Vbeta primers and 13 Jbeta primers. Some clones are missing from TCRdb's copy, which holds only in-frame ones; the method was immunoSEQ multiplex PCR. Seen here are more than 110,000 clones, 75% observed once, and the top ten hold around 7%. The sequenced material came from PBMCs. This rearrangement joins TRBV7-9 to TRBJ1-2; D call uncertain. This TCR derives from a man younger than 45 in good health and CMV-seronegative. In DNA, the CDR3 is TGTGCCAGCAGCCACGAGGCTAACTATGGCTACACCTTC. Translating gives CASSHEANYGYTF. The full variable domain, its missing parts supplied by reference TRBV7-9 and TRBJ1-2, is DTGVSQNPRHKITKRGQNVTFRCDPISEHNRLYWYRQTLGQGPEFLTYFQNEAQLEKSRLLSDRFSAERPKGSFSTLEIQRTEQGDSAMYLCASSHEANYGYTFGSGTRLTVV.